This T cell receptor (beta chain) was recorded in a study of early T cells in non-severe SARS-CoV-2 infection. Study background: Chains were not paired, and sequencing was done on bulk RNA from unsorted whole blood.

In this sample, this clonotype turned up a few times. Individual cDNA molecules carried attached unique molecular identifiers. One entry per CDR3 protein results from TCRdb running MiXCR on the 5' RACE reads. The table has more than 20,000 distinct CDR3 sequences, 5.5% seen once; the top ten hold 2% to 2.5%. V was shortened by 0 bases and J by 3 bases, with 10 bases between the two germline ends. The length of the CDR3 is 15 residues. Germline values: CDR1 SGHDT, CDR2 YYEEEE. This sequence joins TRBV5-6 and TRBJ1-5, with D maybe TRBD1 (5 bases). This TCR came from an adult who was a healthcare worker with PCR-confirmed SARS-CoV-2 infection or an uninfected control (not recorded which). Source material: whole blood. The CDR3 DNA reads as TGTGCCAGCAGCTTGGGGGGCAGGACCAATCAGCCCCAGCATTTT. This translates into CASSLGGRTNQPQHF.